This T cell receptor beta chain came from a study of vaccination and CD4 T cells after COVID-19. Worth noting for this clonotype: Its specificity is not known. It may be a read error: a sequence one base away is much more abundant.

Germline lookup yields CDR1 MNHEY and CDR2 SMNVEV (reference sequence). This CDR3 has 15 residues. Treatment here: approximately nine-day PBMC culture with coronavirus spike peptide pools or control peptides (ViraFEST assay). According to the study, CD4+ T cells from the unexposed donor were gathered ahead of the COVID-19 pandemic (2011-2018). Days 3 and 7 saw half the medium swapped for fresh IL-2 medium. Scientists ran DNA taken from cultured CD4+ T cells through the Oncomine TCR Beta short-read assay for sequencing. Genomic DNA was extracted from cultured CD4+ T cells. One entry per CDR3 protein, called by TCRdb with MiXCR from the PCR reads. The table has around 11,000 distinct CDR3 sequences, around 30% seen once.

This receptor was taken from a human donor in good health. This rearrangement joins TRBV27 to TRBJ2-1, with 7 bases identical to TRBD2. The sequenced material came from CD4+ T cells from blood, cultured in vitro. Here the CDR3 DNA reads TGTGCCGGCAGTTCCCCCCGCGGGAGTACAAATGAGCAGTTCTTC. Translation gives CAGSSPRGSTNEQFF.